Presented here are 6 T cell receptor beta chains from one specimen sequenced in a study of beta chain features in type 1 diabetes. Findings and limits, study-wide: Significant though moderate, a shortening of TCRB CDR3s appeared in all four CD4+ subsets of Type 1 diabetes patients.

The authors reverse transcribed all of the isolated RNA, so sequencing captured expressed TCRB transcripts. Data came from immunoSEQ multiplex PCR; TCRdb stores just in-frame clones and leaves some out. The sample includes 630,000 or so clones, about an eighth seen only once; the top ten take approximately 0.043%. No antigen is known for these receptors. The sequenced sample was naive CD4+ T cells from blood. All receptors come from a man aged 18 to 30 with type 1 diabetes.

The V gene is TRBV4-3, the J gene TRBJ2-5; D uncertain. Between the trimmed V and J ends, which lost 3 bases and 0 bases, there was a span of 5 bases. The CDR3 has 13 amino acids. Germline V lookup: CDR1 LGHNA, CDR2 YSLEER. CDR3 bases: TGCGCCAGCAGCCAGGGATACCAAGAGACCCAGTACTTC. Protein: CASSQGYQETQYF.

The CDR3 region is CSAGRQPSTDTQYF. CDR3 nucleotide sequence: TGCAGCGCCGGGAGACAGCCTAGCACAGATACGCAGTATTTT. This chain connects TRBV29-1 to TRBJ2-3; a weak D match, TRBD2 (6 bases). The CDR3 spans 14 residues. Germline V gene sequence: CDR1 SQVTM, CDR2 ANQGSEA. The V gene lost 7 bases and the J gene lost 0 bases, with 14 bases spanning the gap.

The chain couples TRBV6-6 to TRBJ2-5, with a tentative D call TRBD2 (6 bases). Per germline, CDR1 MNHNY and CDR2 SVGAGI (reference sequence). The V and J ends lost 6 bases and 4 bases respectively, with 12 bases between them. This CDR3 is built from 13 residues. The CDR3, as DNA: TGTGCCAGCAGCGGAGGGGCAGGAGAGACCCAGTACTTC. It yields the protein CASSGGAGETQYF.

J is TRBJ2-5 and V is TRBV13, with D unresolved. The length of the CDR3 is 14 residues. CDR1 is PRHDT, CDR2 FYEKMQ, per germline (reference sequence). V was clipped by 5 bases and J by 5 bases, with 15 bases between them. The CDR3 here is CASSPPQRRETQYF. CDR3 sequence (DNA): TGTGCCAGCAGCCCTCCACAAAGAAGGGAGACCCAGTACTTC.

The chain couples TRBV27 to TRBJ2-3; TRBD2 matches 7 bases. Trimming at V came to 6 bases and at J to 2 bases, leaving 8 bases not matched to a gene. The germline V gene has CDR1 MNHEY and CDR2 SMNVEV (reference sequence). The CDR3 length is 15 residues. In DNA form, the CDR3 reads TGTGCCAGCAGCAACCAAGCGGGGTACACAGATACGCAGTATTTT. This codes for CASSNQAGYTDTQYF.

This clone was found a few times. The V and J genes are TRBV30 and TRBJ2-2, with 8 bases that match TRBD2. The CDR3 is 16 residues long. Germline assignment: CDR1 GTSNPN and CDR2 SVGIG (reference sequence). V was clipped by 0 bases and J by 2 bases; unmatched bases: 5. CDR3 loop: CAWSVSGRVNTGELFF. DNA of the CDR3: TGTGCCTGGAGTGTCAGCGGGAGAGTTAACACCGGGGAGCTGTTTTTT.